The TCR beta chain under discussion was sequenced for a study of blood T cell repertoires in COVID-19. The overall study: The analysed material was cDNA or gDNA that came from T cells, B-cell-depleted T cells, or PBMCs.

Self-reported history from a screening survey and questionnaire set each donor's cohort. Symptom resolution, clearance, or two negative PCRs marked the recovered donors of Cohort 3. After removal of 4 bases from V and 5 bases from J, the junction contained 6 bases not matched to a gene. Germline values: CDR1 SGHRS, CDR2 YFSETQ. The CDR3 is 15 residues long. Only in-frame clones appear in the TCRdb table, and some are missing; sequencing was by immunoSEQ multiplex PCR. This sample has around 150,000 clones, with around 85% found just once. The TCR was taken from a woman aged 40 to 49 who had recovered from COVID-19. The rearrangement joins TRBV5-1 to TRBJ2-1, with 10 bases that match TRBD1. The sequenced sample consisted of PBMCs or T cells enriched from blood (not recorded which). CDR3 amino acids: CASSMGTGEHNEQFF. For the CDR3, the DNA is TGCGCCAGCAGCATGGGGACAGGGGAACACAATGAGCAGTTCTTC.